This TCR beta chain appears in the sequencing data of a study of tumor-infiltrating lymphocytes in primary liver carcinoma. CDR3 length: 15 residues. The V segment lost 3 bases and the J segment 1 base; nucleotides outside the gene matches: 5. Germline assignment: CDR1 MDHEN and CDR2 SYDVKM. Unsorted bulk tissue, about 17-34 mg of it, served as the source for co-extraction of RNA and DNA. This clonotype was counted between two and nine times. The researchers produced TCR beta cDNA from roughly 550 ng total RNA with a constant-region primer. Slightly modified ARM-PCR served as the procedure for the TCR beta libraries. These libraries came from three rounds of nested multiplex PCR. Running ten to eleven cycles apiece, the first two PCR rounds relied on TRBV1-TRBV30 forward primers together with a C-beta reverse primer. TCRdb re-called the multiplex PCR reads through MiXCR, storing one row per CDR3 protein. The sample consists of roughly 120,000 distinct CDR3 sequences, around 60% of them appearing once.

This receptor was identified in an older woman with primary liver carcinoma and hepatitis B virus infection. Sequenced material: liver tumor tissue from sampling region 3. Subset indicated: tumor region T3, left-lateral pole. The chain has TRBV28 and TRBJ2-7; 8 bases fit TRBD2. Written as DNA, the CDR3 is TGTGCCAGCAGTTTTAGCGGGACCCTATCCTACGAGCAGTACTTC. Translating it yields CASSFSGTLSYEQYF.